The clone carrying this T cell receptor (beta chain) was detected only a few times. Its antigen is unknown. This record comes from a study of OX40 agonist ivuxolimab in advanced cancers. Overall study context: Every 2 weeks, ivuxolimab was infused into the patients intravenously at between 0.01 and 10 mg/kg. Study results and limitations: Fewer expanded clones were found on average in CD4+ than in CD8+ T cells.

V dropped 4 bases and J dropped 3; count of bases not matched to a gene: 7. The CDR3 has 15 amino acids. Per the germline V gene, CDR1 is LNHDA and CDR2 is SQIVND (reference sequence). The data were produced by immunoSEQ multiplex PCR, yet TCRdb's version contains in-frame clones alone and is incomplete. Of about 80,000 clones listed, roughly 81% are singletons. The clonotype originates from an adult with an advanced solid tumor such as melanoma, head and neck, liver or kidney cancer. The chain couples TRBV19 to TRBJ2-7; 9 nucleotides align to TRBD1. This sample comprised CD4+ or CD8+ T cells sorted from blood, obtained in a trial of the OX40 agonist ivuxolimab. The CDR3 DNA is TGTGCCAGTAGTACCTCTCGGGACAGGGACTACGAGCAGTACTTC. Encoded protein: CASSTSRDRDYEQYF.